This TCR beta chain was identified during a study of CXCR3-negative and CXCR3-positive naive CD8 T cells. Broader study findings: CXCR3-negative naive cells had less hydrophobic TRB CDR3s than did CXCR3-positive naive cells.

Regarding this clonotype: The antigen is undetermined.

From germline, CDR1 is SNHLY and CDR2 FYNNEI. This CDR3 region has 14 residues. The authors prepared UMI-labeled TRB cDNA libraries by 5' RACE. TCRdb re-called the 5' RACE reads and shows each CDR3 protein once, DNA omitted. The sample table includes 50,000 to 70,000 distinct CDR3 sequences. This chain joins TRBV2 and TRBJ1-1; TCRdb reports TRBD1, a call that lacks DNA to check it against. This receptor was obtained from a human donor in good health. Some clones in this sample may be carry-over from other donors' samples. The material sequenced was naive CXCR3+ CD8+ T cells from blood. Documented subset: CD45RO-CCR7+CD27+CD95- naive CD8+ T cells expressing CXCR3 (TNR3+). The CDR3 loop is CASSESLGDTEAFF.